What follows are 31 T cell receptor beta chains derived from one specimen sequenced in a study of blood T cell repertoires in COVID-19. Sequencing used immunoSEQ multiplex PCR; TCRdb keeps in-frame clones, though not all of them. The sample contains more than 85,000 clones, over 70% of which appear only once. Sequencing input: peripheral blood. These TCRs come from a woman in her forties or fifties with acute or convalescent COVID-19.

The chain is built from TRBV7-5 and TRBJ1-1; TRBD1 was called by the table and not checked on the DNA. TRBV7-5 is classified as a pseudogene. The CDR3 consists of 18 residues. The CDR3 sequence is CARSLATGQATMGTEAFF. DNA for the CDR3: TGTGCCAGAAGCTTAGCGACGGGACAGGCCACAATGGGCACTGAAGCTTTCTTT.

The gene calls are TRBV19 and TRBJ2-3; 7 bases match TRBD2. With V trimmed by 2 bases and J by 2 bases, 4 bases remained unmatched. Per germline, CDR1 LNHDA and CDR2 SQIVND (reference sequence). The CDR3 is 15 amino acids. The CDR3 loop reads CASSIPAGTTDTQYF. CDR3 in DNA: TGTGCCAGTAGTATACCAGCGGGGACCACAGATACGCAGTATTTT.

This clone was seen just once. The chain joins TRBV5-1 to TRBJ1-2, with D perhaps TRBD1 (6 bases). The germline CDR1 and CDR2 sequences are SGHRS and YFSETQ. The CDR3 is made up of 12 amino acids. V lost 4 bases, J lost 8 bases, and 12 bases lay in between. As DNA, the CDR3 is TGCGCCAGCAGCGAACAGGGAGGGGGCTACACCTTC. Residues: CASSEQGGGYTF.

As regards this clone: Other DNA sequences of this sample code for an identical CDR3. The CDR3 DNA is TGCGCCAGTAAACCGGGACAGGGATCTGCCGGGGAGCTGTTTTTT. Amino acid sequence: CASKPGQGSAGELFF. The chain joins TRBV5-1 to TRBJ2-2; the match to TRBD1 covers 9 bases. The CDR3 has 15 amino acids. Trimming at V came to 8 bases and at J to 6 bases, leaving 11 bases not matched to a gene. Per the germline V gene, CDR1 is SGHRS and CDR2 is YFSETQ.

This clone was observed once. This chain joins TRBV5-1 and TRBJ1-4, with unresolved D. The CDR3 has 15 amino acids. CDR1 and CDR2 from the germline V gene are SGHRS and YFSETQ. V was cut by 0 bases and J by 8 bases, with 14 bases left in between. DNA of the CDR3: TGCGCCAGCAGCTTGGGACTAAGGGTGGGGGAAAAACTGTTTTTT. Protein: CASSLGLRVGEKLFF.

The V gene is TRBV27, the J gene TRBJ2-1; 12 bases agree with TRBD2. CDR1 is MNHEY and CDR2 is SMNVEV in the germline V gene (reference sequence). V gave up 2 bases and J gave up 5 bases; unmatched junction bases: 4. The CDR3 covers 16 residues. Here the CDR3 reads CASSLRWTSGNNEQFF. CDR3 nucleotide sequence: TGTGCCAGCAGTTTACGTTGGACTAGCGGGAACAATGAGCAGTTCTTC.

This rearrangement joins TRBV19 to TRBJ1-5; no clear D. CDR3 length: 15 residues. The V end lost 7 bases, the J end lost 2 bases, and 15 bases lay between the germline ends. CDR1 and CDR2 (germline): LNHDA, SQIVND (reference sequence). The CDR3 spells CASNFAGEGNQPQHF. CDR3 nucleotides: TGTGCCAGTAACTTTGCGGGAGAAGGCAATCAGCCCCAGCATTTT.

This chain links TRBV30 with TRBJ1-2; 7 nucleotides line up with TRBD1. Germline loops: CDR1 GTSNPN, CDR2 SVGIG (reference sequence). The CDR3 spans 16 residues. V lost 2 bases, J lost 5 bases, and 14 bases stayed unmatched. The DNA for the CDR3 is TGTGCCTGGAGTCGGGGATTCGGGACAGCGAGTTATGGCTACACCTTC. Its translation is CAWSRGFGTASYGYTF.

This rearrangement joins TRBV5-1 to TRBJ1-2; maybe TRBD1 (5 bases). Trimming pared 8 bases from V and 5 bases from J, leaving 13 bases between. Germline lookup yields CDR1 SGHRS and CDR2 YFSETQ. This CDR3 contains 12 residues. The CDR3 nucleotides are TGCGCCAGTTCGGACAACCTGTATGGCTACACCTTC. This encodes CASSDNLYGYTF. Supplemented by reference TRBV5-1 and TRBJ1-2, the full variable domain reads KAGVTQTPRYLIKTRGQQVTLSCSPISGHRSVSWYQQTPGQGLQFLFEYFSETQRNKGNFPGRFSGRQFSNSRSEMNVSTLELGDSALYLCASSDNLYGYTFGSGTRLTVV.

This clone is a singleton in its sample. The chain carries TRBV3-1 (or the pseudogene TRBV3-2) and TRBJ1-2; maybe TRBD1 (6 bases). V lost 4 bases to trimming and J lost 3 bases, with 15 bases between them. The CDR3 loop spans 15 amino acids. CDR1 and CDR2 from the germline V gene are LGHDT and YNNKEL (reference sequence). The CDR3 nucleotides read TGTGCCAGCAGCCCATCAGGGTGGGGGCACTATGGCTACACCTTC. Translation gives CASSPSGWGHYGYTF.

Regarding this clone: Likely a read error: the CDR3 ends without its conserved phenylalanine or tryptophan. The V call is TRBV2, the J call TRBJ1-6; 8 nucleotides line up with TRBD1. Germline lookup yields CDR1 SNHLY and CDR2 FYNNEI. J lost 6 bases, V lost 5 bases, and 6 bases had no gene match. This CDR3 comprises 15 residues. CDR3 protein: CASSLQGARNSPLHL. The CDR3 DNA is TGTGCCAGCAGTCTTCAGGGGGCGCGTAATTCACCCCTCCACCTT.

The V gene is TRBV5-6, the J gene TRBJ2-4; a weak D match, TRBD1 (6 bases). Trimming left V 2 bases short and J 2 bases short, with 14 bases between. This CDR3 spans 16 amino acids. Germline V gives CDR1 SGHDT, CDR2 YYEEEE. As DNA, the CDR3 is TGTGCCAGCAGCTTAGCGGACAGCTCGCCCAAAAACATTCAGTACTTC. Translating gives CASSLADSSPKNIQYF.

The V and J genes are TRBV2 and TRBJ2-2; D is uncertain. Trimming stripped 7 bases from V and 4 bases from J, with 10 bases between. The germline CDR1 and CDR2 sequences are SNHLY and FYNNEI. There are 13 residues in the CDR3. For the CDR3, the DNA is TGTGCCAGCAACAGTCAACTCACCGGGGAGCTGTTTTTT. As protein: CASNSQLTGELFF.

This sequence joins TRBV7-8 and TRBJ2-1, with 8 bases lining up with TRBD1. Germline V gene data show CDR1 as SGHVS and CDR2 as FQNEAQ. V was clipped by 4 bases and J by 4 bases; unmatched bases: 18. CDR3 length: 19 residues. For the CDR3, the DNA is TGTGCCAGCAGCTCCCCTCAGGGGGCCGTAATAGACCTTTACAATGAGCAGTTCTTC. As protein: CASSSPQGAVIDLYNEQFF.

J is TRBJ2-3 and V is TRBV6-2 or TRBV6-3, with a weak D call TRBD1 (5 bases). CDR1 and CDR2 (germline): MNHEY, SVGEGT. This CDR3 comprises 14 residues. Trimming removed 5 bases at V and 6 bases at J, with 15 bases between. The CDR3 spells CASSQGGDYDTQYF. Written as DNA, the CDR3 is TGTGCCAGCAGTCAGGGCGGTGATTATGATACGCAGTATTTT.

This clone was seen only once. The chain uses TRBV30 and TRBJ1-3; D not resolved. Germline V gene sequence: CDR1 GTSNPN, CDR2 SVGIG (reference sequence). V was cut by 2 bases and J by 4 bases, with 12 bases left in between. The CDR3 is made up of 14 amino acids. CDR3 in DNA: TGTGCCTGGAGTCGCGGGTCCGGCGGAAACACCATATATTTT. Translation gives CAWSRGSGGNTIYF.

V gene TRBV7-9 combines with J gene TRBJ2-5; a weak D match, TRBD2 (6 bases). Germline values: CDR1 SEHNR, CDR2 FQNEAQ (reference sequence). The CDR3 length is 11 residues. V lost 11 bases to trimming and J lost 5 bases, with 12 bases between them. CDR3 sequence reads: CASSEEETQYF. CDR3 coding DNA: TGTGCCTCTAGCGAGGAGGAGACCCAGTACTTC.

V usage is TRBV5-1 and J usage is TRBJ1-4; D unresolved. CDR3 length: 14 residues. Trimming shortened V by 0 bases and J by 4 bases, and 7 bases separated the two germline ends. CDR1 SGHRS and CDR2 YFSETQ come from the germline V gene. CDR3 loop: CASSLDSNNEKLFF. The CDR3, as DNA: TGCGCCAGCAGCTTGGACAGTAATAATGAAAAACTGTTTTTT.

The rearrangement uses TRBV6-5 and TRBJ1-1; D is possibly TRBD1 (6 bases). Trimming left V 4 bases short and J 2 bases short, with 17 bases between. The CDR3 length is 16 residues. Germline CDR1 MNHEY, CDR2 SVGAGI. This chain's CDR3 is CASSSIGGRGNTEAFF. In DNA, the CDR3 is TGTGCCAGCAGTTCCATTGGGGGCAGGGGAAACACTGAAGCTTTCTTT.

The rearrangement joins TRBV3-1 (or the pseudogene TRBV3-2) to TRBJ1-1; D uncertain. V was pared by 2 bases and J by 4 bases, with 5 bases between. The V gene's germline CDR1 is LGHDT and CDR2 YNNKEL (reference sequence). The CDR3 spans 12 residues. The CDR3: CASSQRVTEAFF. The CDR3 bases are TGTGCCAGCAGCCAACGGGTCACTGAAGCTTTCTTT.

The rearrangement links TRBV5-1 to TRBJ1-2; 11 bases align to TRBD1. Germline-derived CDR1 and CDR2 are SGHRS and YFSETQ. V dropped 4 bases and J dropped 2; count of bases not matched to a gene: 4. This CDR3 has 15 amino acids. Here the CDR3 DNA reads TGCGCCAGCAGCCGGACAGGGGGCGAGAACTATGGCTACACCTTC. The encoded protein is CASSRTGGENYGYTF.

This chain uses TRBV7-2 with TRBJ1-5, with 7 bases aligning to TRBD1. CDR1 is SGHTA and CDR2 is FQGNSA in the germline V gene. V shed 2 bases, J shed 2 bases, and the junction held 3 bases outside the gene matches. This CDR3 is built from 15 residues. CDR3 loop: CASSLFQGGNQPQHF. The CDR3 DNA reads as TGTGCCAGCAGCTTATTCCAGGGGGGCAATCAGCCCCAGCATTTT.

The chain recombines TRBV10-2 with TRBJ2-2; D perhaps matches TRBD1 (6 bases). V was clipped by 4 bases and J by 3 bases, with 9 bases between them. The germline CDR1 and CDR2 sequences are WSHSY and SAAADI. This CDR3 spans 14 amino acids. CDR3 protein: CASSATGDTGELFF. CDR3 DNA sequence: TGCGCCAGCAGTGCGACAGGTGACACCGGGGAGCTGTTTTTT.

This clone was found a few times. This sample includes further DNA sequences coding for the same CDR3. V gene TRBV28 combines with J gene TRBJ2-7, with TRBD1 matching 9 bases. V dropped 6 bases and J dropped 4; count of bases not matched to a gene: 10. Germline V CDR1 and CDR2: MDHEN, SYDVKM. The CDR3 has 15 residues. The CDR3 here is CASSLPGTGIYEQYF. CDR3 coding DNA: TGTGCCAGCAGCCTCCCCGGGACAGGGATATACGAGCAGTACTTC.

This clone has only a few counts. The V and J genes are TRBV5-1 and TRBJ1-5; TRBD1 might be the D (6 bases). Trimming took 2 bases from V and 7 from J, leaving 16 bases between them. The CDR3 sequence is 15 residues long. Per the germline V gene, CDR1 is SGHRS and CDR2 is YFSETQ. For the CDR3, the DNA is TGCGCCAGCAGCTTCGAAGCGGGGGCAGGACAGCCCCAGCATTTT. Its protein product is CASSFEAGAGQPQHF.

This chain links TRBV7-2 with TRBJ1-2; 7 bases are a match to TRBD1. Germline values: CDR1 SGHTA, CDR2 FQGNSA. The CDR3 sequence is 14 residues long. Trimming took 4 bases from V and 3 from J; bases not matched to a gene: 5. The CDR3 is CASSSRDSYYGYTF. The DNA for the CDR3 is TGTGCCAGCAGCTCCCGGGACAGCTACTATGGCTACACCTTC.

The chain links TRBV6-6 to TRBJ1-2; D remains ambiguous. Germline-derived CDR1 and CDR2 are MNHNY and SVGAGI (reference sequence). CDR3 length: 15 amino acids. With 7 bases removed from V and 4 bases from J, the gap between germline ends came to 19 bases. Written as DNA, the CDR3 is TGTGCCAGCACCTACCGGGAAGGGTTAAGCTATGGCTACACCTTC. This codes for CASTYREGLSYGYTF.

The chain couples TRBV5-6 to TRBJ2-7; D is ambiguous. This CDR3 region has 13 residues. Trimming left V 0 bases short and J 4 bases short, with 8 bases between. The V gene's germline CDR1 is SGHDT and CDR2 YYEEEE. Written as DNA, the CDR3 is TGTGCCAGCAGCTTGGGCAGAAGATACGAGCAGTACTTC. This codes for CASSLGRRYEQYF.

CDR3 protein: CASSDANSDEQFF. CDR3 bases: TGTGCCAGCAGTGATGCCAATTCGGATGAGCAGTTCTTC. The rearrangement joins TRBV25-1 to TRBJ2-1; D unresolved. The length of the CDR3 is 13 residues. V was clipped by 3 bases and J by 8 bases, with 11 bases between them. Looked up from germline, CDR1 is MGHDK and CDR2 is SYGVNS. Complete variable domain (other parts from reference TRBV25-1 and TRBJ2-1): EADIYQTPRYLVIGTGKKITLECSQTMGHDKMYWYQQDPGMELHLIHYSYGVNSTEKGDLSSESTVSRIRTEHFPLTLESARPSHTSQYLCASSDANSDEQFFGPGTRLTVL.

The chain has TRBV3-1 (or the pseudogene TRBV3-2) and TRBJ1-6; 7 nucleotides agree with TRBD1. The CDR3 has 15 residues. V lost 4 bases and J lost 5; bases outside the gene matches: 5. Germline V gene sequence: CDR1 LGHDT, CDR2 YNNKEL (reference sequence). The CDR3 DNA is TGTGCCAGCAGCCGGGACAGCTACAATAATTCACCCCTCCACTTT. This codes for CASSRDSYNNSPLHF.

The V gene is TRBV3-1 (or the pseudogene TRBV3-2), the J gene TRBJ1-6, with no clear D. This CDR3 contains 13 residues. Germline values: CDR1 LGHDT, CDR2 YNNKEL (reference sequence). Deletions cut 3 bases from V and 14 bases from J, with 14 bases between. CDR3 DNA sequence: TGTGCCAGCAGCCAGGCCCGCCTCAGGTCCCTCCACTTT. Its protein product is CASSQARLRSLHF.